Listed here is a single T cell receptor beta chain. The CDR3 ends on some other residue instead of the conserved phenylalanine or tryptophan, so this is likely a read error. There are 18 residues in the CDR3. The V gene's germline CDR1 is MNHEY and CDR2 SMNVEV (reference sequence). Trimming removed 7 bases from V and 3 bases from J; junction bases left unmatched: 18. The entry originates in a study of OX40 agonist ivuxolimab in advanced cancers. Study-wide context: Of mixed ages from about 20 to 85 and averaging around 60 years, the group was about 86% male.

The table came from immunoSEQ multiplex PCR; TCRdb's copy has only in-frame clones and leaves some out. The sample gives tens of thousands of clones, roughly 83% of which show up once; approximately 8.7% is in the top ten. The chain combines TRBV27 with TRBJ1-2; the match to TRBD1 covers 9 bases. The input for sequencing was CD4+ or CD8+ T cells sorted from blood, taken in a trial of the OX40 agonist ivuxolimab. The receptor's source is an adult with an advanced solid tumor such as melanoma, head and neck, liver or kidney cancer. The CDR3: CASTTMTGTGPDDYGYTL. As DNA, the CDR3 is TGTGCCAGCACGACTATGACCGGGACAGGGCCGGACGACTATGGCTACACCCTC.